This T cell receptor beta chain comes out of a study of beta chain features in type 1 diabetes. Findings of the study overall: TCRB CDR3s were moderately but significantly shorter in Type 1 diabetes patients in all four CD4+ subsets. There were fewer insertions and more deletions at the VDJ junctions of type 1 diabetes patients.

This clone was detected only a few times. No antigen is known for it. CD4+ naive, central memory, regulatory and stem cell-like memory cells were sorted via CD45RO/CCR7/CD25/CD127/CD95/CD27. The isolated RNA, all of it, was reverse transcribed, so expressed TCRB transcripts were what got sequenced. TCRdb's table, derived via immunoSEQ multiplex PCR, lists solely in-frame clones and lacks some. Of approximately 160,000 clones listed, 10% to 13% are singletons. This CDR3 has 15 residues. The germline gives CDR1 SGHTA, CDR2 FQGNSA. V lost 2 bases, J lost 4 bases, and 8 bases stayed unmatched. The TCR sequence derives from a man between 25 and 39 years old with type 1 diabetes. The gene calls are TRBV7-2 and TRBJ2-7, with 7 bases aligning to TRBD1. The sequenced material came from central memory CD4+ T cells from blood. The CDR3 here is CASSLTGTDPYEQYF. DNA for the CDR3: TGTGCCAGCAGCTTAACCGGGACAGATCCGTACGAGCAGTACTTC. Based on the CDR3 plus reference TRBV7-2 and TRBJ2-7, the full variable domain is GAGVSQSPSNKVTEKGKDVELRCDPISGHTALYWYRQSLGQGLEFLIYFQGNSAPDKSGLPSDRFSAERTGGSVSTLTIQRTQQEDSAVYLCASSLTGTDPYEQYFGPGTRLTVT.